This passage covers 21 T cell receptor beta chains from one sample sequenced in a study of Graves' ophthalmopathy and Graves' hyperthyroidism. Researchers took RNA transcripts and amplified TCR beta CDR3 regions from them. HTBI-primed first-round RT-PCR preceded second-round multiplex PCR. Each CDR3 protein is one row after TCRdb ran MiXCR on the multiplex PCR reads. Here the sample spans over a million distinct CDR3 sequences, 36% being singletons. Sequencing was performed on peripheral blood or thyroid tissue (not recorded which). The receptors here all came from an adult man with Graves' hyperthyroidism.

V usage is TRBV6-5 and J usage is TRBJ2-7; perhaps TRBD2 as D (6 bases). CDR1 MNHEY and CDR2 SVGAGI come from the germline V gene. This CDR3 spans 14 amino acids. The ends were cut back, 1 base at V and 4 bases at J, with 11 bases in the middle. CDR3 DNA sequence: TGTGCCAGCAGTTACTATCCGGGACTTTACGAGCAGTACTTC. This translates into CASSYYPGLYEQYF.

This clonotype was detected only a few times. The chain links TRBV10-3 to TRBJ2-7; a weak D match, TRBD1 (6 bases). CDR3 length: 13 residues. CDR1 is ENHRY and CDR2 is SYGVKD in the germline V gene. Between the trimmed V and J ends, which lost 10 bases and 7 bases, there was a span of 20 bases. CDR3 amino acids: CASIQQGSWEQYF. The CDR3 region has the DNA TGTGCCAGCATCCAACAGGGAAGTTGGGAGCAGTACTTC.

This clonotype was detected many times. The J gene is TRBJ2-5, the V gene TRBV12-3 or TRBV12-4, with D possibly matching TRBD1 (5 bases). V was pared by 3 bases and J by 5 bases, with 10 bases between. The CDR3 runs to 13 residues. CDR3 region: CASSLTARETQYF. The DNA for the CDR3 is TGTGCCAGCAGTTTGACAGCGCGGGAGACCCAGTACTTC.

This clonotype was counted once. This sequence joins TRBV7-8 and TRBJ2-6; 10 bases are a match to TRBD1. Germline-derived CDR1 and CDR2 are SGHVS and FQNEAQ. V shed 6 bases and J 0 bases; nucleotides not matched to a gene: 5. The CDR3 has 17 residues. CDR3 amino acids: CASRSGTGASGANVLTF. DNA for the CDR3: TGTGCCAGCAGGTCTGGGACAGGGGCCTCTGGGGCCAACGTCCTGACTTTC.

This clonotype was seen many times. The V and J genes are TRBV19 and TRBJ1-5; 8 nucleotides align to TRBD1. Germline V gene lookup returns CDR1 LNHDA and CDR2 SQIVND (reference sequence). The V gene end was trimmed by 10 bases and the J gene end by 0 bases; junction bases not matched to a gene: 5. This CDR3 is built from 14 residues. CDR3 in amino acids: CATRTGYSNQPQHF. CDR3 coding DNA: TGTGCCACTCGGACAGGGTATAGCAATCAGCCCCAGCATTTT.

On this clonotype: The conserved closing phenylalanine or tryptophan is absent in this CDR3, likely reflecting a read error. The limits of the CDR3 on the DNA are not certain, so only TCRdb's listed CDR3 is given. V gene TRBV19 combines with J gene TRBJ1-1. From germline, CDR1 is LNHDA and CDR2 SQIVND (reference sequence). The CDR3 adds up to 9 amino acids, both ends counted. CDR3 in amino acids: CASSISRGL.

V and J are TRBV6-5 and TRBJ2-7; 10 nucleotides agree with TRBD1. The ends lost 7 bases at V and 5 bases at J; junction bases unmatched: 11. This CDR3 contains 15 residues. The germline V gene has CDR1 MNHEY and CDR2 SVGAGI. The CDR3 protein is CASKPPGQGSHEQYF. CDR3 nucleotide sequence: TGTGCCAGCAAACCACCGGGACAGGGGAGCCACGAGCAGTACTTC.

This clonotype has ten or more counts. The chain links TRBV2 to TRBJ1-2; perhaps TRBD1 as D (6 bases). CDR3 size: 14 residues. Trimming stripped 2 bases from V and 0 bases from J, with 7 bases between. From germline, CDR1 is SNHLY and CDR2 FYNNEI. The CDR3 bases are TGTGCCAGCAGTGAATCAGGGGCTAACTATGGCTACACCTTC. Its protein is CASSESGANYGYTF.

This clonotype occurred many times. The V call is TRBV19, the J call TRBJ1-5; D gene uncertain. The V gene's germline CDR1 is LNHDA and CDR2 SQIVND (reference sequence). The V end was cut by 7 bases, the J end by 0 bases, with 7 bases between. The CDR3 consists of 13 residues. The CDR3 DNA follows: TGTGCCAGTACCCCTGATAGCAATCAGCCCCAGCATTTT. The encoded protein is CASTPDSNQPQHF.

This clonotype was observed a few times. J is TRBJ1-5 and V is TRBV6-5; 7 bases are shared with TRBD1. The length of the CDR3 is 15 residues. After removal of 6 bases from V and 0 bases from J, the junction contained 5 bases not matched to a gene. Germline V gives CDR1 MNHEY, CDR2 SVGAGI. CDR3 in amino acids: CASRTTGHSNQPQHF. CDR3 DNA: TGTGCCAGCAGGACGACAGGGCATAGCAATCAGCCCCAGCATTTT.

The chain recombines TRBV19 with TRBJ1-4, with a tentative D call TRBD1 (5 bases). In germline, CDR1 is LNHDA, CDR2 SQIVND (reference sequence). Between the trimmed V and J ends, which lost 9 bases and 5 bases, there was a span of 19 bases. This CDR3 contains 15 residues. The CDR3 DNA is TGTGCCAGCAGTGCGTTAGGGGCCGGAAATGAAAAACTGTTTTTT. Its protein is CASSALGAGNEKLFF.

There are a few counts of this clonotype. The genes are TRBV28 and TRBJ2-7; a weak D match, TRBD2 (5 bases). CDR3 size: 16 residues. Germline CDR1 is MDHEN and CDR2 is SYDVKM. Trimming cost V 3 bases and J 1 base, with 16 bases left between them. CDR3 sequence (DNA): TGTGCCAGCAGTTTGGTATACCGGGAACTATCCTACGAGCAGTACTTC. Its protein is CASSLVYRELSYEQYF.

The rearrangement uses TRBV28 and TRBJ2-7; D gene uncertain. This CDR3 spans 16 amino acids. Germline V CDR1 and CDR2: MDHEN, SYDVKM. V was shortened by 6 bases and J by 2 bases, with 20 bases between the two germline ends. DNA of the CDR3: TGTGCCAGCAGCTCCAAGGATGTGGGCGGTGCCTACGAGCAGTACTTC. It specifies CASSSKDVGGAYEQYF. The complete variable domain, with remaining parts taken from reference TRBV28 and TRBJ2-7, reads DVKVTQSSRYLVKRTGEKVFLECVQDMDHENMFWYRQDPGLGLRLIYFSYDVKMKEKGDIPEGYSVSREKKERFSLILESASTNQTSMYLCASSSKDVGGAYEQYFGPGTRLTVT.

Ten or more counts support this clonotype. The chain is built from TRBV15 and TRBJ1-3, with a tentative D call TRBD1 (5 bases). This CDR3 comprises 17 residues. CDR1 and CDR2 (germline): LNHNV, YYDKDF (reference sequence). Trimming took 5 bases from V and 4 from J, leaving 21 bases between them. CDR3 sequence: CATSENRAGPSGNTIYF. For the CDR3, the DNA is TGTGCCACCAGCGAAAACCGGGCAGGGCCATCCGGAAACACCATATATTTT.

This clonotype was detected a few times. A read error may account for a junction end that differs from germline. The chain recombines TRBV10-3 with TRBJ2-6; possible D gene TRBD1, 5 bases. This CDR3 has 14 amino acids. The germline gives CDR1 ENHRY, CDR2 SYGVKD. The CDR3 nucleotides read TGTGCCATCAGTGAGCCTCGTGGGGCTAACGTCCTGACTTTC. It translates to CAISEPRGANVLTF.

This clonotype came up once. The rearrangement links TRBV7-3 to TRBJ2-6; the match to TRBD2 covers 10 bases. This CDR3 is 18 amino acids long. CDR1 and CDR2 from the germline V gene are SGHTA and FQGTGA. Germline trimming cut 2 bases from V and 0 bases from J; bases unmatched to any gene: 4. Written as DNA, the CDR3 is TGTGCCAGCAGCTTACATGGACTAGCGGCCTCTGGGGCCAACGTCCTGACTTTC. Protein: CASSLHGLAASGANVLTF. The full variable domain, rest sourced from reference TRBV7-3 and TRBJ2-6, is GAGVSQTPSNKVTEKGKYVELRCDPISGHTALYWYRQSLGQGPEFLIYFQGTGAADDSGLPNDRFFAVRPEGSVSTLKIQRTERGDSAVYLCASSLHGLAASGANVLTFGAGSRLTVL.

This clonotype was picked up many times. V and J are TRBV6-5 and TRBJ2-7; D tentatively fits TRBD1 or TRBD2 (5 bases each). CDR1 is MNHEY and CDR2 is SVGAGI in the germline V gene. The length of the CDR3 is 14 residues. The V end was cut by 5 bases, the J end by 3 bases, with 14 bases between. The CDR3 region has the DNA TGTGCCAGCAGTAACCGGGACGGCTTCTACGAGCAGTACTTC. It codes for CASSNRDGFYEQYF.

About this clonotype itself: A read error may explain this, as a much larger clone is one base away. V is TRBV7-2 and J is TRBJ2-7, with 8 bases lining up with TRBD2. The CDR3 has 15 amino acids. Per germline, CDR1 SGHTA and CDR2 FQGNSA. The CDR3 here is CASSFREGTSYEHYF. The CDR3 nucleotides are TGTGCCAGCAGCTTTCGGGAGGGTACCTCCTACGAGCATTACTTC.

V gene TRBV11-2 combines with J gene TRBJ2-7, with a tentative D call TRBD2 (6 bases). The CDR3 runs to 14 residues. V was trimmed by 2 bases and J by 3 bases, leaving 11 bases between them. Germline V lookup: CDR1 SGHAT, CDR2 FQNNGV. CDR3 region: CASSLFSGVYEQYF. The CDR3 bases are TGTGCCAGCAGCTTATTTTCGGGGGTCTACGAGCAGTACTTC.

J is TRBJ2-5 and V is TRBV10-3; D is possibly TRBD2 (5 bases). Germline V gene data show CDR1 as ENHRY and CDR2 as SYGVKD. There are 17 residues in the CDR3. The V gene lost 0 bases and the J gene lost 1 base, with 15 bases spanning the gap. The CDR3 sequence is CAISESPHTGSQETQYF. Here the CDR3 DNA reads TGTGCCATCAGTGAGTCGCCTCATACGGGGTCCCAAGAGACCCAGTACTTC.

The rearrangement joins TRBV5-1 to TRBJ1-2; 7 bases agree with TRBD1. From germline, CDR1 is SGHRS and CDR2 YFSETQ. V was pared by 6 bases and J by 5 bases, with 7 bases of the junction left unmatched. This CDR3 is 13 amino acids long. CDR3 loop: CASNPGQSYGYTF. CDR3 in DNA: TGCGCCAGCAACCCGGGACAGTCTTATGGCTACACCTTC.